This T cell receptor beta chain was identified in a study of T cells in Graves' hyperthyroidism and ophthalmopathy. Study details: Peripheral blood samples were taken at initial diagnosis, prior to any treatment.

Amplification of TCR beta CDR3 regions was performed using RNA transcripts as template. In the first-round RT-PCR of the TCR CDR3, the HTBI primer set was used. One entry per CDR3 protein results from TCRdb running MiXCR on the multiplex PCR reads. The repertoire consists of 300,000 to 350,000 distinct CDR3 sequences, with 18% occurring once and the leading ten covering roughly a sixth. Sample share makes this clonotype medium-sized. As yet, its antigen is unknown. The study, taken as a whole, reports: Researchers found most expanded thyroid clonotypes above 0.001 in blood as well.

This CDR3 region has 12 residues. Germline loops: CDR1 LNHNV, CDR2 YYDKDF (reference sequence). The ends were cut back, 2 bases at V and 5 bases at J, with 4 bases in the middle. The receptor comes from a woman aged 40-49 years with Graves' ophthalmopathy. Source material: blood. The gene calls are TRBV15 and TRBJ1-5, with D unresolved. The CDR3 nucleotides read TGTGCCACCAGCAGACCTGATCAGCCCCAGCATTTT. Translated, it gives CATSRPDQPQHF.